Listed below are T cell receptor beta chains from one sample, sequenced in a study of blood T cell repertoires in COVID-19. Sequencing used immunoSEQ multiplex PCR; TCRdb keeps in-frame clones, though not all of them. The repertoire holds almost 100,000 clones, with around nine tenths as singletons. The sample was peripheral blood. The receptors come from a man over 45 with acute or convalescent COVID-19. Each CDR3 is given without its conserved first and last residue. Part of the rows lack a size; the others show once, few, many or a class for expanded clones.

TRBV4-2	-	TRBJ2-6	ASSLETGANVLT
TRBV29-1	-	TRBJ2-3	SLQGLAGGGTDTQY
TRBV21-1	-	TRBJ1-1	ASNGGGDTEAF
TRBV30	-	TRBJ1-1	AWCLGGDTEAF
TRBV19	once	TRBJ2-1	ASSISDEQF
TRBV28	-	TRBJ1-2	ASSFPTGIPYGYT
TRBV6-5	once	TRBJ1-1	ASSYSQGTNTEAF
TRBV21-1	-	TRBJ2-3	ASSAGTSGVISTDTQY
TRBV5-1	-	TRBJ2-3	ASSPGVTGGSTDTQY
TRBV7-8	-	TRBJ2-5	ASSPGQPYETQY
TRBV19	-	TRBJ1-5	ASGGQNSNQPQH
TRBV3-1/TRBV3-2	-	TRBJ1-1	ASSQDGTGTEAF
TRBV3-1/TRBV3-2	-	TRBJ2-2	ASLLGGTGELF
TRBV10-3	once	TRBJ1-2	AISVQGNDGYT
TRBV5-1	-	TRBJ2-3	ASLPQAGSFADTQY
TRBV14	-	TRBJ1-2	ASSPTGVPPYGYT
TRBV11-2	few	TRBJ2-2	ASTSQDSTGELF
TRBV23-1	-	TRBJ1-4	ASSQHRRRIKEKLF
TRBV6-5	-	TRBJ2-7	ASSYPGQSYEQY
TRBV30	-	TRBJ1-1	ACKRDTEAF
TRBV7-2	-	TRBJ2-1	ASSWTSNNEQF
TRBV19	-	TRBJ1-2	ASSRQGFLNYGYT
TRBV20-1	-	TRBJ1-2	SASSGQGAGGYT
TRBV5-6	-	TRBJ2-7	ASSLQQGASYEQY
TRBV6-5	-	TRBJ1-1	ASSRGMNTEAF
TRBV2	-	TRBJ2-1	ASRGLAGPTNEQF
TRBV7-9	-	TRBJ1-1	ASSFHVTEAF
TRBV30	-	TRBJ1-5	AWSVRMPGQGNQPQH
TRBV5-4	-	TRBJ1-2	ASSLVEGARYGYT
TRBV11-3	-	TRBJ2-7	ASSSASGAYEQY
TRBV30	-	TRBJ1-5	AWSATHSSWGDQPQH
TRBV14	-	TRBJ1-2	ASSNTPGQGHYGYT
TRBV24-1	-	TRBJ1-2	ATSDLGANGYT
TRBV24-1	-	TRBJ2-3	ATSVGTGGADTQY
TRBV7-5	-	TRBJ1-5	VRSLEHGQKDSNQPQH
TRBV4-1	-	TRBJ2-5	ASSHRRAQETQY
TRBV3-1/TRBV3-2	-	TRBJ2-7	ASSLGGLEEQY
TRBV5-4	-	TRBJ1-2	ASSLDRGNYGYT
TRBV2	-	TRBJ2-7	ATQPRSTSYEQY
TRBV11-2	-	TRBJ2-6	ASSSLRGANVLT
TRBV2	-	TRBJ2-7	ASLAGGSYEQY
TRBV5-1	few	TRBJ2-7	ASSPSAGASSYEQY
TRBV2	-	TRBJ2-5	ASDGRETQY
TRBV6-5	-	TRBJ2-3	ASSSTDRVDTQY
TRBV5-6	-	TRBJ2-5	ASSRQREGKETQY
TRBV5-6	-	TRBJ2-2	ASSLFLGSSGELF
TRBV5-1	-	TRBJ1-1	ASSFGLLKNTEAF